The 9 T cell receptor beta chains below come from one sample, sequenced in a study of cytomegalovirus exposure and HLA in healthy donors (dated by TCRdb to 2016 to 2017). Library construction relied on the immunoSEQ multiplex PCR assay. The multiplex PCR relied on a mix of 60 forward primers for TCR Vbeta segments and 13 reverse primers for TCR Jbeta segments. Sourced from immuneACCESS, this table was stored by TCRdb with only in-frame sequences that have V and J called. A share of the clones is absent; for the studies checked, an unresolved V gene accounts for under half, and the remainder has no known explanation. The sample contains roughly 200,000 clones, about 77% of them found a single time. The ten most abundant clones make up approximately 2% of the sample. The sequenced material came from PBMCs. All receptors derive from a woman in her 30s in good health and CMV-seropositive.

The CDR3 spells CSVGRFQETQYF. The DNA of the CDR3 is TGCAGCGTTGGCAGGTTTCAAGAGACCCAGTACTTC. This chain links TRBV29-1 with TRBJ2-5; D gene ambiguous. The V gene lost 4 bases and the J gene lost 2 bases, with 8 bases spanning the gap. This CDR3 region has 12 residues. Germline CDR1 reads SQVTM; CDR2 reads ANQGSEA.

The chain uses TRBV5-6 and TRBJ2-5, with D possibly being TRBD2 (5 bases). CDR3 length: 17 amino acids. Germline-derived CDR1 and CDR2 are SGHDT and YYEEEE. V shed 1 base and J shed 0 bases, with 16 bases lying between them. CDR3 region: CASSLRASSSYQETQYF. CDR3 bases: TGTGCCAGCAGCTTGAGAGCTAGCTCCTCGTACCAAGAGACCCAGTACTTC. The full variable domain, completed using reference TRBV5-6 and TRBJ2-5, is DAGVTQSPTHLIKTRGQQVTLRCSPKSGHDTVSWYQQALGQGPQFIFQYYEEEERQRGNFPDRFSGHQFPNYSSELNVNALLLGDSALYLCASSLRASSSYQETQYFGPGTRLLVL.

The chain carries TRBV7-2 and TRBJ1-2, with D perhaps TRBD1 (6 bases). Trimming cost V 5 bases and J 7 bases, with 23 bases left between them. Germline loops: CDR1 SGHTA, CDR2 FQGNSA. The CDR3 covers 16 residues. The CDR3 bases are TGTGCCAGCAGCCCGGGGGGCAAGGAGGGGCTTCGTGGCTACACCTTC. Translated, it gives CASSPGGKEGLRGYTF.

The chain carries TRBV6-5 and TRBJ2-7; tentatively, D is TRBD1 (6 bases). CDR3 size: 13 residues. Deletions cut 6 bases from V and 2 bases from J, with 11 bases between. Germline assignment: CDR1 MNHEY and CDR2 SVGAGI. The CDR3 nucleotides are TGTGCCAGCAGCAAACAGGGTCCCTACGAGCAGTACTTC. This translates into CASSKQGPYEQYF.

The genes are TRBV7-9 and TRBJ2-7; 7 bases are a match to TRBD1. J was trimmed by 6 bases and V by 1 base; bases with no gene match: 12. Germline V gene lookup returns CDR1 SEHNR and CDR2 FQNEAQ (reference sequence). There are 16 residues in the CDR3. The CDR3 protein is CASSLVGGDRASEQYF. CDR3 coding DNA: TGTGCCAGCAGCTTAGTAGGAGGTGACAGGGCCTCCGAGCAGTACTTC.

The chain is built from TRBV7-3 and TRBJ2-3; D not certain. The CDR3 is made up of 16 amino acids. V was shortened by 2 bases and J by 3 bases, with 15 bases between the two germline ends. CDR1 and CDR2 from the germline V gene are SGHTA and FQGTGA. Here the CDR3 DNA reads TGTGCCAGCAGCTTAGGTACCCACACCAAGACAGATACGCAGTATTTT. Amino acid sequence: CASSLGTHTKTDTQYF.

This chain links TRBV28 with TRBJ1-1; D is possibly TRBD1 (5 bases). The germline V gene encodes CDR1 MDHEN and CDR2 SYDVKM. Trimming removed 4 bases at V and 0 bases at J, with 9 bases between. CDR3 length: 14 amino acids. The CDR3 is CASSSPGLNTEAFF. DNA for the CDR3: TGTGCCAGCAGTTCCCCAGGGTTGAACACTGAAGCTTTCTTT.

The V and J genes are TRBV5-1 and TRBJ1-1, with 8 bases lining up with TRBD1. Per the germline V gene, CDR1 is SGHRS and CDR2 is YFSETQ. With 4 bases clipped from V and 5 bases from J, the junction kept 10 bases outside the gene matches. The CDR3 is 15 residues long. The chain's CDR3 is CASSPGQVMGTEAFF. The DNA for the CDR3 is TGCGCCAGCAGCCCGGGACAGGTGATGGGGACTGAAGCTTTCTTT.

This chain uses TRBV5-1 with TRBJ1-4; perhaps TRBD1 as D (6 bases). This CDR3 is 13 amino acids long. V dropped 5 bases and J dropped 4 bases, with 9 bases sitting between them. The germline CDR1 and CDR2 sequences are SGHRS and YFSETQ. The CDR3 is CASSGQLNEKLFF. The CDR3 DNA sequence: TGCGCCAGCAGTGGACAGCTTAATGAAAAACTGTTTTTT.